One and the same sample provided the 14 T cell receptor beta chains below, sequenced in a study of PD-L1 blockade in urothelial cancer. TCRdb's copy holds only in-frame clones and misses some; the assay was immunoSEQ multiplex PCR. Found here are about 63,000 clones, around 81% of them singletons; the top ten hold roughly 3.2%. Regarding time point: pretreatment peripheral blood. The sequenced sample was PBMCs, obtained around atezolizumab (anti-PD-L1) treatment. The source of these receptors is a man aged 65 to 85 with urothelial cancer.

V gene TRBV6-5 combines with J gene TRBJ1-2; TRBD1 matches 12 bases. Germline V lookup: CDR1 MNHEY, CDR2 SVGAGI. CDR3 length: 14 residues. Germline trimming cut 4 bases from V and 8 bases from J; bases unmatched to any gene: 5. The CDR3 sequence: CASSWGQGAGGYTF. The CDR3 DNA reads TGTGCCAGCAGTTGGGGACAGGGGGCAGGGGGCTACACCTTC.

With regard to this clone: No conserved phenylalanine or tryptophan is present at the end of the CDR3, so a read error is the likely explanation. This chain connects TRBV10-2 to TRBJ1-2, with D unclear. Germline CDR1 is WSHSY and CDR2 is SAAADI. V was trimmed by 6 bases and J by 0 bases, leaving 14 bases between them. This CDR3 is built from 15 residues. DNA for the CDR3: TGCGCCAGCAGCTCTAGGTTCAACGCTAACTATGGCTACACCCTC. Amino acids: CASSSRFNANYGYTL.

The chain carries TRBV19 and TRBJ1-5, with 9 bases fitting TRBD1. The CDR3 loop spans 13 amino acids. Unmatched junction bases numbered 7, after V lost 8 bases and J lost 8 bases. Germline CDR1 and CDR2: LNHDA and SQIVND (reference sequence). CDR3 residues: CASSGTGTKPQHF. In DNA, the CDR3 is TGTGCCAGTTCCGGGACAGGGACTAAGCCCCAGCATTTT.

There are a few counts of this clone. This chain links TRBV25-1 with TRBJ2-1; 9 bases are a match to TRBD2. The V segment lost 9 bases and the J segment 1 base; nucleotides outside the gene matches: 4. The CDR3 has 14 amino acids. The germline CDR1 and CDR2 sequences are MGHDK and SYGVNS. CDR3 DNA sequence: TGTGCCAGACTCAGCGGGAGGTCCTACAATGAGCAGTTCTTC. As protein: CARLSGRSYNEQFF. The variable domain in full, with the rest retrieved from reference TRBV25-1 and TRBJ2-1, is EADIYQTPRYLVIGTGKKITLECSQTMGHDKMYWYQQDPGMELHLIHYSYGVNSTEKGDLSSESTVSRIRTEHFPLTLESARPSHTSQYLCARLSGRSYNEQFFGPGTRLTVL.

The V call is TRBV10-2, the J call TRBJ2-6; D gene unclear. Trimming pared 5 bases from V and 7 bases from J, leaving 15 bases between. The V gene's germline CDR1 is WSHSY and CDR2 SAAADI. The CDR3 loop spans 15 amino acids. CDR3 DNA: TGCGCCAGCAGTATCGACCGGGTGGCAGCCAACGTCCTGACTTTC. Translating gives CASSIDRVAANVLTF.

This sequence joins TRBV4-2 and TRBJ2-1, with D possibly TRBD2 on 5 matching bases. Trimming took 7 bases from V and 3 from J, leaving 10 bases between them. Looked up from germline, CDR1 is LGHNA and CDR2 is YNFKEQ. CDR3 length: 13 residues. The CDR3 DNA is TGTGCCAGCACAGCGGACTTCTACAATGAGCAGTTCTTC. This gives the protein CASTADFYNEQFF.

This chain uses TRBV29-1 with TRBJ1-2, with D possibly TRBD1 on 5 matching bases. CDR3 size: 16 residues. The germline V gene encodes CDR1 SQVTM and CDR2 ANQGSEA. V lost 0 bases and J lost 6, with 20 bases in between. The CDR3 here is CSVEDLGRAYFDGYTF. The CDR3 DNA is TGCAGCGTTGAAGATCTCGGCAGGGCCTACTTTGATGGCTACACCTTC. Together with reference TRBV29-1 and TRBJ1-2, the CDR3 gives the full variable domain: SAVISQKPSRDICQRGTSLTIQCQVDSQVTMMFWYRQQPGQSLTLIATANQGSEATYESGFVIDKFPISRPNLTFSTLTVSNMSPEDSSIYLCSVEDLGRAYFDGYTFGSGTRLTVV.

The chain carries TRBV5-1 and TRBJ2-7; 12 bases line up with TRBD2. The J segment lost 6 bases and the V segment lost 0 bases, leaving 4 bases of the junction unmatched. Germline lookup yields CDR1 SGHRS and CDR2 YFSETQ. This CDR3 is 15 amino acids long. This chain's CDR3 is CASSLGASGRGEQYF. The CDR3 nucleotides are TGCGCCAGCAGCTTGGGTGCTAGCGGGAGGGGCGAGCAGTACTTC.

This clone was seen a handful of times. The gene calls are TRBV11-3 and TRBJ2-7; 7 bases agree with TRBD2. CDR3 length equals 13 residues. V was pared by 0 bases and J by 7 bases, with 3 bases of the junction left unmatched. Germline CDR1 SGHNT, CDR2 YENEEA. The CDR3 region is CASSLDAGREQYF. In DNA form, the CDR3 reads TGTGCCAGCAGCTTAGACGCCGGGAGGGAGCAGTACTTC.

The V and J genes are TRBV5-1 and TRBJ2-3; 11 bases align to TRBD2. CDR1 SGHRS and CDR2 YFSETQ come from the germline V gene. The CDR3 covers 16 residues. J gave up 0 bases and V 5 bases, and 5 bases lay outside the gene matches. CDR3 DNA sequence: TGCGCCAGCAGATCGGGACTAGCGGTTAGCACAGATACGCAGTATTTT. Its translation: CASRSGLAVSTDTQYF.

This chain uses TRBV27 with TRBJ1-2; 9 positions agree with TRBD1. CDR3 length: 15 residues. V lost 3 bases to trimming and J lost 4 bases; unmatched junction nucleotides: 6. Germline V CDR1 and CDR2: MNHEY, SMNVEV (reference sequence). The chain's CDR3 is CASSFSGQGSYGYTF. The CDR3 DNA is TGTGCCAGCAGTTTCTCCGGACAGGGGAGCTATGGCTACACCTTC.

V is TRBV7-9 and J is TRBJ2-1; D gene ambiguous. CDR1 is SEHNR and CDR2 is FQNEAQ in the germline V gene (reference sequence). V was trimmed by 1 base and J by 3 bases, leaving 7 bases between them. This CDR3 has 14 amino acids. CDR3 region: CASSLVSDYNEQFF. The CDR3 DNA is TGTGCCAGCAGCTTAGTCTCAGACTACAATGAGCAGTTCTTC. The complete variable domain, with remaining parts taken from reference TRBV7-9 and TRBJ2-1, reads DTGVSQNPRHKITKRGQNVTFRCDPISEHNRLYWYRQTLGQGPEFLTYFQNEAQLEKSRLLSDRFSAERPKGSFSTLEIQRTEQGDSAMYLCASSLVSDYNEQFFGPGTRLTVL.

As DNA, the CDR3 is TGTGCCAGTTCAGCGGGAGGGAGCTCCTACAATGAGCAGTTCTTC. Its translation: CASSAGGSSYNEQFF. The rearrangement joins TRBV27 to TRBJ2-1; 10 bases line up with TRBD2. J gave up 0 bases and V 9 bases, and 5 bases lay outside the gene matches. Germline V gene data show CDR1 as MNHEY and CDR2 as SMNVEV (reference sequence). The CDR3 spans 15 residues.

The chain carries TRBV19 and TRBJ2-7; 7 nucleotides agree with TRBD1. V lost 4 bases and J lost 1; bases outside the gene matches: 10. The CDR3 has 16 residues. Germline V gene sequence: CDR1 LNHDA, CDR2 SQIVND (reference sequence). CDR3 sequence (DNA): TGTGCCAGTAGTACCGGGACAGCAACCAAATCCTACGAGCAGTACTTC. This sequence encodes CASSTGTATKSYEQYF. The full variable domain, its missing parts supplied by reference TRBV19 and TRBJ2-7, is DGGITQSPKYLFRKEGQNVTLSCEQNLNHDAMYWYRQDPGQGLRLIYYSQIVNDFQKGDIAEGYSVSREKKESFPLTVTSAQKNPTAFYLCASSTGTATKSYEQYFGPGTRLTVT.